This TCR beta chain appears in the sequencing data of a study of blood T cell repertoires in COVID-19. Across the whole study: Donors in the United States, Italy and Spain gave samples during acute or convalescent COVID-19.

V lost 4 bases, J lost 8 bases, and 12 bases lay in between. Per germline, CDR1 SGHRS and CDR2 YFSETQ. This CDR3 is built from 12 residues. Using immunoSEQ multiplex PCR, the repertoire was profiled, and TCRdb retains in-frame clones only, with some absent. This sample carries some 200,000 clones, less than 90% of them seen once, and the ten largest clones take 6% to 7%. The sample was peripheral blood. The rearrangement joins TRBV5-1 to TRBJ1-2; D is undetermined. This receptor was identified in a woman aged 35 to 49 with acute or convalescent COVID-19. The CDR3 DNA follows: TGCGCCAGCAGCCGGGAGGATTTGGGCTACACCTTC. It specifies CASSREDLGYTF.